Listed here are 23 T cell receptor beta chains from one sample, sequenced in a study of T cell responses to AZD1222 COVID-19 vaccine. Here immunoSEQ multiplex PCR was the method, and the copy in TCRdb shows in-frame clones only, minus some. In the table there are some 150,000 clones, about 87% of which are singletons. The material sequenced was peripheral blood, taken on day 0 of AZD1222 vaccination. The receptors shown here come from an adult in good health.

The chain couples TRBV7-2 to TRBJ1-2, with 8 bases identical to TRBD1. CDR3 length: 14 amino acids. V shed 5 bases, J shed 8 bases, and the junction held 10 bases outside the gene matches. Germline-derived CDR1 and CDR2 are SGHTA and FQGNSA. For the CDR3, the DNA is TGTGCCAGCAGCCAAGGAGGCAGGGGGCCGGGCTACACCTTC. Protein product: CASSQGGRGPGYTF.

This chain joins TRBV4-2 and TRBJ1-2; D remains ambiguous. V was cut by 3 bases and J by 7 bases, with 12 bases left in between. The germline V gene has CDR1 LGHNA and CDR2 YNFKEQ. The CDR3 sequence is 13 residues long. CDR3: CASSQAAEGGYTF. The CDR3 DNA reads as TGTGCCAGCAGCCAGGCCGCCGAGGGTGGCTACACCTTC.

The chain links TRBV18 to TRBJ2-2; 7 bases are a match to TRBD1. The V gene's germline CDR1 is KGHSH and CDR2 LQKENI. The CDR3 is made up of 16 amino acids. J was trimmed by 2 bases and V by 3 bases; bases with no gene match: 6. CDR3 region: CASSPRQGSNTGELFF. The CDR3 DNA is TGTGCCAGCTCACCTCGACAGGGAAGTAACACCGGGGAGCTGTTTTTT.

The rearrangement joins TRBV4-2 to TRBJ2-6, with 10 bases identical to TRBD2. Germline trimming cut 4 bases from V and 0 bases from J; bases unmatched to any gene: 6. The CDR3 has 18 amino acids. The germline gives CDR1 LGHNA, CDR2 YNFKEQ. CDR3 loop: CASSLQLAGHSGANVLTF. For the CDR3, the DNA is TGTGCCAGCAGCCTCCAACTAGCGGGGCACTCTGGGGCCAACGTCCTGACTTTC.

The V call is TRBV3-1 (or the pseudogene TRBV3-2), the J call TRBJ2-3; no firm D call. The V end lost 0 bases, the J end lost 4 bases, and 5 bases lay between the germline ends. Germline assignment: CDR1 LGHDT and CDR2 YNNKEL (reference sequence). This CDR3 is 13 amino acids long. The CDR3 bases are TGTGCCAGCAGCCAAGAGGGTTCAGATACGCAGTATTTT. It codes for CASSQEGSDTQYF.

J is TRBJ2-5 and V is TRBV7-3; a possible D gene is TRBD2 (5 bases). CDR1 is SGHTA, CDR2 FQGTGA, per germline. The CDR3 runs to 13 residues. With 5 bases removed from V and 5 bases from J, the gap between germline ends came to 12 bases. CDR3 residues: CASSTLPGETQYF. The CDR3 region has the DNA TGTGCCAGCAGCACACTCCCGGGGGAGACCCAGTACTTC. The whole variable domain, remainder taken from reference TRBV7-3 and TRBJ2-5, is GAGVSQTPSNKVTEKGKYVELRCDPISGHTALYWYRQSLGQGPEFLIYFQGTGAADDSGLPNDRFFAVRPEGSVSTLKIQRTERGDSAVYLCASSTLPGETQYFGPGTRLLVL.

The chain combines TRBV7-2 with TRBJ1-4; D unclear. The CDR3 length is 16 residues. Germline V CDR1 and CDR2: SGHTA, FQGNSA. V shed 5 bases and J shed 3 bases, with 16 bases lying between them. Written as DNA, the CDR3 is TGTGCCAGCAGCCCGGGGATCCCACCGCCTAATGAAAAACTGTTTTTT. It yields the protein CASSPGIPPPNEKLFF.

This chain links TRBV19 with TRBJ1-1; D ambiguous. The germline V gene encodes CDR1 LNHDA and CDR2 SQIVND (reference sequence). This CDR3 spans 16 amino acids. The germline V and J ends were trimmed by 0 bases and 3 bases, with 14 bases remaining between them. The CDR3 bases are TGTGCCAGTAGTATAGATCTGCGAAGGGTGGACACTGAAGCTTTCTTT. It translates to CASSIDLRRVDTEAFF.

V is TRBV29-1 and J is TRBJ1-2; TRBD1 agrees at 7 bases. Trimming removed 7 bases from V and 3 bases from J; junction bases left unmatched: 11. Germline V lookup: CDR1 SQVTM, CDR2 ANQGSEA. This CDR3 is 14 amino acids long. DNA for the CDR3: TGCAGCGATCAAGGACAGGACCTTTACTATGGCTACACCTTC. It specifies CSDQGQDLYYGYTF. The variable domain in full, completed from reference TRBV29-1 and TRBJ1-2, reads SAVISQKPSRDICQRGTSLTIQCQVDSQVTMMFWYRQQPGQSLTLIATANQGSEATYESGFVIDKFPISRPNLTFSTLTVSNMSPEDSSIYLCSDQGQDLYYGYTFGSGTRLTVV.

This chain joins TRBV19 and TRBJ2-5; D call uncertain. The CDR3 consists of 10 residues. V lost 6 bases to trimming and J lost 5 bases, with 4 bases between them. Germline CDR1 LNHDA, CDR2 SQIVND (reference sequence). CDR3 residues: CASRQETQYF. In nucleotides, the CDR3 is TGTGCCAGTAGGCAGGAGACCCAGTACTTC.

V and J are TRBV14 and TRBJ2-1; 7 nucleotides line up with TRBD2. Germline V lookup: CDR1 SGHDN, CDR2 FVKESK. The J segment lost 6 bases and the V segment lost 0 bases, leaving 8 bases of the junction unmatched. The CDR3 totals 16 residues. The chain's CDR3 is CASSQDWGTIVNEQFF. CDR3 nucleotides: TGTGCCAGCAGCCAAGATTGGGGGACTATCGTCAATGAGCAGTTCTTC.

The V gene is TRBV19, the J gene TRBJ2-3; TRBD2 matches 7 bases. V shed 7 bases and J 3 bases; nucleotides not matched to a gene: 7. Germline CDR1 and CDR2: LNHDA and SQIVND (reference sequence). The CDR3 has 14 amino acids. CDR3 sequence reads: CASTPSGKTDTQYF. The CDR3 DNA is TGTGCCAGTACACCTAGCGGAAAAACAGATACGCAGTATTTT.

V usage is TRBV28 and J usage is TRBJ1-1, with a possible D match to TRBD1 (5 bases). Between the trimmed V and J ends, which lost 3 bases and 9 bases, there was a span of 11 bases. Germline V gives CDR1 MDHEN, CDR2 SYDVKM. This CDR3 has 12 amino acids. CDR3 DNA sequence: TGTGCCAGCAGTTTGGTCGGGGCTAAAGCTTTCTTT. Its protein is CASSLVGAKAFF. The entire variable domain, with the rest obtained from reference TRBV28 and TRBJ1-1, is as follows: DVKVTQSSRYLVKRTGEKVFLECVQDMDHENMFWYRQDPGLGLRLIYFSYDVKMKEKGDIPEGYSVSREKKERFSLILESASTNQTSMYLCASSLVGAKAFFGQGTRLTVV.

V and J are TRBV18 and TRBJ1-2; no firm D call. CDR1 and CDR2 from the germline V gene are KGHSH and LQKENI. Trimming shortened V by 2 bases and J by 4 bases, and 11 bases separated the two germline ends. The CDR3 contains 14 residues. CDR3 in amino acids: CASSPTQSGYGYTF. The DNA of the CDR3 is TGTGCCAGCTCACCAACCCAGTCAGGCTATGGCTACACCTTC.

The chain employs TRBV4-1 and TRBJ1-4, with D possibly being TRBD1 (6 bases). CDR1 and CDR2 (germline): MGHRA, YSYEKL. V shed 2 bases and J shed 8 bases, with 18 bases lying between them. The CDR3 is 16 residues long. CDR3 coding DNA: TGCGCCAGCAGCCAATGGGTTTCCGGGACAATGGAAAAACTGTTTTTT. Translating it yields CASSQWVSGTMEKLFF.

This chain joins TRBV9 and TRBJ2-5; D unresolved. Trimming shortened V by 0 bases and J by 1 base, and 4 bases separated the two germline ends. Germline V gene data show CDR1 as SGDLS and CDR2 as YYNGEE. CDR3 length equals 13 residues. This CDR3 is CASSVGRQETQYF. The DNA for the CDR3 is TGTGCCAGCAGCGTAGGGCGCCAAGAGACCCAGTACTTC.

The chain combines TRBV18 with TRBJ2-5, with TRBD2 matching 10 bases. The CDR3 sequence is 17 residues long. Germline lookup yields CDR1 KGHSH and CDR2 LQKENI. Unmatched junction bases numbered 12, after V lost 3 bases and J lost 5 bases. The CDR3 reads CASSPRASGGLGETQYF. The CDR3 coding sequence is TGTGCCAGCTCACCGCGGGCTAGCGGGGGCCTGGGGGAGACCCAGTACTTC.

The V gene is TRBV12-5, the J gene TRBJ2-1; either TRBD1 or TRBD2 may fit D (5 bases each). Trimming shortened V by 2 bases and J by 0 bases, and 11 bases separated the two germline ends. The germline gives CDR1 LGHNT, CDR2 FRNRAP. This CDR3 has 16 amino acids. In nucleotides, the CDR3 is TGTGCTAGTGGTTTGTGGGGGTATAGCTCCTACAATGAGCAGTTCTTC. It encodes CASGLWGYSSYNEQFF.

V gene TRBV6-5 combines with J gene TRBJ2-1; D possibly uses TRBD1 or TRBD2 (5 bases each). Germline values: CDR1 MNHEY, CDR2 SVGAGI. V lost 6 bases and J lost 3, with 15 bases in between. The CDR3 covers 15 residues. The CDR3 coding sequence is TGTGCCAGCAGCCGCCCGGGGCGGAGCTACAATGAGCAGTTCTTC. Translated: CASSRPGRSYNEQFF.

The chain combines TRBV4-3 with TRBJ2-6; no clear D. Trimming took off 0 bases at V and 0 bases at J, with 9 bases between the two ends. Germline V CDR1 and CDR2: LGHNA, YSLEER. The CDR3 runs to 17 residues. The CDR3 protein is CASSQEGDVSGANVLTF. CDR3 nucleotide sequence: TGCGCCAGCAGCCAAGAAGGCGACGTCTCTGGGGCCAACGTCCTGACTTTC.

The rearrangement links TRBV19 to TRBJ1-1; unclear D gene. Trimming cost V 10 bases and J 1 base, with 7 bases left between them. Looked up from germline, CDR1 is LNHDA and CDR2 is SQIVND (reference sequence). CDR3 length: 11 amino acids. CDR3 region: CATLRNTEAFF. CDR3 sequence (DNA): TGTGCCACCCTCAGGAACACTGAAGCTTTCTTT.

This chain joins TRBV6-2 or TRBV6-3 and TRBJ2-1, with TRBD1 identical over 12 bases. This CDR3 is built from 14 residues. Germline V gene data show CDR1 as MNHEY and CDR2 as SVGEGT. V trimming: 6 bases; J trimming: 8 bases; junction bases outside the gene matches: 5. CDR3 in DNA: TGTGCCAGCAGCTCGGGACAGGGGGCCTATGAGCAGTTCTTC. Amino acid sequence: CASSSGQGAYEQFF.

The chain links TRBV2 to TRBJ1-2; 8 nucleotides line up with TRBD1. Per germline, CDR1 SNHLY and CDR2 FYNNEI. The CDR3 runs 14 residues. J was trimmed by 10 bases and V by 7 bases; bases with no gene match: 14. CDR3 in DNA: TGTGCCAGCATTCTCAGGAGGACAGGGTTTATCTACACCTTC. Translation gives CASILRRTGFIYTF.